This T cell receptor beta chain was documented in a study of OX40 agonist ivuxolimab in advanced cancers. Across the study: Past anti-PD-1, anti-PD-L1 or anti-CTLA-4 therapy was accepted, and 40% to 50% had received some.

The CDR3 is 14 residues long. Germline V gene lookup returns CDR1 SNHLY and CDR2 FYNNEI. J lost 0 bases, V lost 3 bases, and 0 bases had no gene match. Samples of blood were obtained at baseline, on cycle 4 day 1, and on cycle 7 day 1. The table came from immunoSEQ multiplex PCR; TCRdb's copy has only in-frame clones and leaves some out. Here the sample spans about 34,000 clones, about 90% being singletons. This clone was counted once. This TCR derives from an adult with an advanced solid tumor such as melanoma, head and neck, liver or kidney cancer. The sequencing here drew on CD4+ or CD8+ T cells sorted from blood, taken in a trial of the OX40 agonist ivuxolimab. This sequence joins TRBV2 and TRBJ2-3; TRBD2 matches 7 bases. The CDR3 DNA reads as TGTGCCAGCAGTGAGGGGGGGAGCACAGATACGCAGTATTTT. It codes for CASSEGGSTDTQYF.